This entry is about one T cell receptor beta chain. Its cognate antigen has yet to be identified. Base qualities are not recorded, but no much larger clone differs from it by a single base. Peripheral blood CD8+ and CD4+ T cells from healthy donors, Susac syndrome patients and multiple sclerosis patients were profiled by high-throughput TCR beta sequencing. The multiple sclerosis controls were treatment-naive patients who had stable or active relapsing-remitting disease and met the revised McDonald criteria. CD8+ TEMRA cells were enriched by FACS, while bulk CD8+ and CD4+ T cells were purified by magnetic negative isolation. Blood was drawn into EDTA tubes, processed within 24 hours, and PBMCs were isolated by density gradient centrifugation. PBMCs destined for TCR sequencing were cryopreserved in liquid nitrogen and later thawed in a 37 °C water bath. The sorted or isolated CD4+, CD8+ and CD8+ TEMRA cells had a purity of 90% or higher.

Counted from cysteine to phenylalanine, this CDR3 has 15 amino acids. Only the CDR3 DNA is retained, 45 bases long and in frame from the first base. The germline V gene supplies CDR1 KGHSY and CDR2 FQNENV. V loses 3 bases, J loses 2 bases, and the germline ends lie 12 bases apart. RNA was extracted with the RNeasy kit and about 0.5 to 1 ug was reverse transcribed using random hexamers. TCR beta CDR3 regions were amplified with the immunoSEQ multiplex PCR assay covering 54 Vbeta and 13 Jbeta segments. Bias from PCR amplification was corrected by using a synthetic template baseline for primer optimization and for computational correction. In the source study's methods: Only productive sequences were kept, with reads annotated to V, D and J genes according to IMGT and analyzed in immunoSEQ Analyzer. Clonality was calculated as one minus the Shannon entropy normalized by log2 of the number of productive unique sequences. For each patient and control, public and private clones were evaluated within the 100 most prevalent clones. Susac-specific clones were defined as absent from healthy and MS cohorts, some 1,000 published viral clones and other ImmuneACCESS disease sequences. TCRdb reran the public reads through fastp at Q25 and MiXCR, keeping productive beta chains. Rows merge per CDR3 protein into single entries with the most common DNA and genes. The V and J calls shown here were made by TCRdb, not taken from the authors' results. The sample yields roughly 140,000 distinct CDR3 sequences; about 94% were counted once. Of the sample, roughly 0.2% is held by the ten largest clones.

The data stem from a study of CD8 T cells in Susac syndrome (dated 2019 in TCRdb). Broadly, across the study: Whether CD8+ T cell activation and differentiation in Susac syndrome was antigen driven was tested using repertoire sequencing. The study compared CD8+ T cell repertoire clonality among 12 healthy donors, around 14 Susac syndrome patients and 15 multiple sclerosis patients. The study at large found these results: The TCR sequencing and HLA analysis was acknowledged to have included a relatively small number of individuals.

The clonotype comes from a human donor with multiple sclerosis. This receptor chain uses TRBV16 and TRBJ2-3; possibly the D gene is TRBD1, per 6 matching bases. Sequences were obtained from CD8+ T cells from PBMCs. The CDR3 protein is CASSHSTGATDTQYF. The sequenced DNA is TGTGCCAGCAGCCACTCGACAGGTGCCACAGATACGCAGTATTTT.